This TCR beta chain came from a study of blood T cell repertoires in COVID-19. Germline-derived CDR1 and CDR2 are MNHEY and SMNVEV (reference sequence). Trimming took 2 bases from V and 5 from J, leaving 12 bases between them. The CDR3 has 14 residues. Produced via immunoSEQ multiplex PCR; TCRdb's table is partial and in-frame only. Here the sample spans a few hundred thousand clones, around 90% being singletons. The sequence derives from a woman in her seventies with active or convalescent COVID-19. The sequenced sample was peripheral blood. The rearrangement links TRBV27 to TRBJ1-2; D unresolved. The CDR3: CASSLGPRGYGYTF. CDR3 DNA sequence: TGTGCCAGCAGTTTAGGCCCTAGAGGGTATGGCTACACCTTC.